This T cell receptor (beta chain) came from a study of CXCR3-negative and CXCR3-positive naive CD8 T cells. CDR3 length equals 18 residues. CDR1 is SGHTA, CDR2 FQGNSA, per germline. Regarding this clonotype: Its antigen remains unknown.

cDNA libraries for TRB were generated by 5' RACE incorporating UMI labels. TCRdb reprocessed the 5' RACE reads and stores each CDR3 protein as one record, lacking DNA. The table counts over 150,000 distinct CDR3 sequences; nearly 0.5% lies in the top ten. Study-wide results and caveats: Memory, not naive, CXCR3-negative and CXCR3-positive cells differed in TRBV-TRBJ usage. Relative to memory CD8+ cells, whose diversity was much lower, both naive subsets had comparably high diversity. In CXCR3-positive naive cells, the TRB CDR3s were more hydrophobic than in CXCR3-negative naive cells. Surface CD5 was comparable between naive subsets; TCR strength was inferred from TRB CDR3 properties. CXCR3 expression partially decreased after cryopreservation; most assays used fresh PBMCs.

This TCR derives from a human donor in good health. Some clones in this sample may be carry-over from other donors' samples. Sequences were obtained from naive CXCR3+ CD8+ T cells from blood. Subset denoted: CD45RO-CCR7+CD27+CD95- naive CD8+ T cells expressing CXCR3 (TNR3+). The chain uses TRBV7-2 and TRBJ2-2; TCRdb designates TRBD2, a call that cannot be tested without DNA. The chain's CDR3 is CASSTQGLAGGPPGELFF.